This is a list of T cell receptor beta chains from one sample in a study of Ad26.COV2.S vaccination and SARS-CoV-2 variants. TCRdb's copy holds only in-frame clones and misses some; the assay was immunoSEQ multiplex PCR. This table has roughly 92,000 clones, approximately 81% appearing once. The sequencing used peripheral blood, collected after recovery from COVID-19. Receptor source: a human donor who had recovered from COVID-19. Each CDR3 is given with its conserved first and last residue. The D gene is left open where the match is weak. Size is omitted from some rows. Given values are once, few, many or a class for expanded clones.

V gene,clone size,J gene,D gene,CDR3 protein,CDR3 DNA
TRBV25-1,.,TRBJ2-7,.,CASSPPSGKSYEQYF,TGTGCCAGCAGTCCCCCCAGCGGTAAATCCTACGAGCAGTACTTC
TRBV7-3,.,TRBJ2-1,TRBD2,CASSLAGGPRNEQFF,TGTGCCAGCAGCTTAGCGGGAGGACCCCGGAATGAGCAGTTCTTC
TRBV3-1/TRBV3-2,.,TRBJ2-7,TRBD2,CVSSQDLFPAGWDYEQYF,TGTGTCAGCAGCCAAGATCTGTTTCCAGCGGGATGGGACTACGAGCAGTACTTC
TRBV14,few,TRBJ1-2,.,CASSLLQGRGYTF,TGTGCCAGCAGCCTCCTACAGGGACGCGGCTACACCTTC
TRBV12-3/TRBV12-4,.,TRBJ1-1,.,CASSLTWGFEAFF,TGTGCCAGCAGTTTAACCTGGGGTTTTGAAGCTTTCTTT
TRBV9,once,TRBJ2-2,TRBD1,CASSVGSGTGDTGELFF,TGTGCCAGCAGCGTAGGGTCCGGGACAGGAGACACCGGGGAGCTGTTTTTT
TRBV19,.,TRBJ2-7,.,CASSIALATYEQYF,TGTGCCAGTAGTATAGCCCTAGCTACCTACGAGCAGTACTTC
TRBV11-2,.,TRBJ2-5,TRBD2,CASSLDSPSGRELLETQYF,TGTGCCAGCAGCTTAGATAGTCCCTCAGGGAGGGAACTCCTGGAGACCCAGTACTTC
TRBV28,.,TRBJ1-1,TRBD1,CASRQTGGFTEAFF,TGTGCCAGCAGGCAGACAGGGGGATTCACTGAAGCTTTCTTT
TRBV10-1,few,TRBJ2-2,.,CASSDWRNTGELFF,TGCGCCAGCAGTGATTGGAGGAACACCGGGGAGCTGTTTTTT
TRBV6-5,.,TRBJ1-2,.,CASTKGERTYGYTF,TGTGCCAGCACTAAGGGGGAACGGACCTATGGCTACACCTTC
TRBV7-3,.,TRBJ2-1,TRBD2,CASSLAGEWRNEQFF,TGTGCCAGCAGTCTAGCGGGAGAGTGGAGAAATGAGCAGTTCTTC
TRBV5-4,.,TRBJ1-3,TRBD1,CASSDIGTGGTIYF,TGTGCCAGCAGCGATATCGGGACAGGGGGCACCATATATTTT
TRBV19,.,TRBJ2-7,TRBD1,CASSISDRGPYEQYF,TGTGCCAGTAGTATTTCGGACAGGGGCCCCTACGAGCAGTACTTC
TRBV7-6,.,TRBJ2-3,TRBD2,CASSAASSGSTDTQYF,TGTGCCAGCAGCGCCGCGTCTAGCGGTAGCACAGATACGCAGTATTTT
TRBV7-2,.,TRBJ1-4,.,CASSSGTYNEKLFF,TGTGCCAGCAGCTCCGGGACTTATAATGAAAAACTGTTTTTT
TRBV5-6,.,TRBJ2-3,TRBD2,CASSFFPGLADTDTQYF,TGTGCCAGCAGCTTTTTTCCGGGACTAGCGGACACAGATACGCAGTATTTT
TRBV7-8,.,TRBJ2-1,TRBD2,CASSSHGTSGRRKGNEQFF,TGTGCCAGCAGCTCACACGGGACTAGCGGGAGGCGAAAAGGCAATGAGCAGTTCTTC
TRBV3-1/TRBV3-2,.,TRBJ1-1,.,CASSQAKTGGHRHTEAFF,TGTGCCAGCAGCCAAGCGAAAACGGGGGGCCATAGGCACACTGAAGCTTTCTTT
TRBV29-1,.,TRBJ2-6,.,CSVEEVQGLAGANVLTF,TGCAGCGTTGAAGAGGTCCAGGGGCTCGCTGGGGCCAACGTCCTGACTTTC
TRBV6-4,.,TRBJ1-2,.,CASSDRGEGSYGYTF,TGTGCCAGCAGTGACCGGGGGGAAGGAAGCTATGGCTACACCTTC
TRBV10-1,.,TRBJ1-3,TRBD1,CANYGGDSSGNTIYF,TGCGCCAACTACGGCGGGGACAGCTCTGGAAACACCATATATTTT
TRBV6-5,.,TRBJ2-5,.,CASSYQGMTETQYF,TGTGCCAGCAGTTATCAAGGCATGACAGAGACCCAGTACTTC
TRBV14,.,TRBJ2-1,.,CASSHLLRTTYNEQFF,TGTGCCAGCAGCCACCTACTACGGACTACTTACAATGAGCAGTTCTTC
TRBV7-3,.,TRBJ1-1,.,CASSLFVWAENTEAFF,TGTGCCAGCAGCTTATTTGTTTGGGCCGAAAACACTGAAGCTTTCTTT
TRBV4-1,once,TRBJ2-7,TRBD2,CASSQDPPASGRNEQYF,TGCGCCAGCAGCCAAGATCCCCCGGCTAGCGGGAGGAACGAGCAGTACTTC
TRBV10-1,few,TRBJ2-2,TRBD1,CASSDGQGHTGELFF,TGCGCCAGCAGTGATGGACAGGGGCACACCGGGGAGCTGTTTTTT
TRBV9,.,TRBJ1-1,TRBD1,CASSVDRGTEAFF,TGTGCCAGCAGCGTAGACAGGGGGACTGAAGCTTTCTTT
TRBV9,.,TRBJ2-6,.,CASSVGGGSGANVLTF,TGTGCCAGCAGCGTTGGAGGGGGGTCCGGGGCCAACGTCCTGACTTTC
TRBV6-2/TRBV6-3,once,TRBJ2-3,.,CASSYVYRATDTQYF,TGTGCCAGCAGTTACGTTTACAGGGCCACAGATACGCAGTATTTT
TRBV27,.,TRBJ2-1,TRBD2,CASRLAGAPYNEQFF,TGTGCCAGCAGACTAGCGGGAGCCCCATACAATGAGCAGTTCTTC
TRBV29-1,.,TRBJ2-1,TRBD1,CSVDSDRDYNEQFF,TGCAGCGTTGATTCGGACAGGGACTACAATGAGCAGTTCTTC
TRBV5-1,.,TRBJ1-2,TRBD1,CASSFDRGGYGYTF,TGCGCCAGCAGCTTCGACAGGGGAGGCTATGGCTACACCTTC
TRBV5-6,.,TRBJ1-1,.,CASSLLVAGWNTEAFF,TGTGCCAGCAGCTTGTTGGTCGCAGGATGGAACACTGAAGCTTTCTTT
TRBV7-9,few,TRBJ2-5,.,CASSFLRLQETQYF,TGTGCCAGCAGCTTTCTGAGGTTACAAGAGACCCAGTACTTC
TRBV11-3,.,TRBJ2-2,.,CASSPTGNGELFF,TGTGCCAGCAGCCCTACAGGAAACGGGGAGCTGTTTTTT
TRBV28,.,TRBJ2-1,TRBD2,CASSLWAGGPYNEQFF,TGTGCCAGCAGTTTATGGGCGGGAGGGCCCTACAATGAGCAGTTCTTC
TRBV5-1,once,TRBJ2-1,.,CASSLEGQGTREQFF,TGCGCCAGCAGCTTGGAGGGGCAGGGAACGAGGGAGCAGTTCTTC